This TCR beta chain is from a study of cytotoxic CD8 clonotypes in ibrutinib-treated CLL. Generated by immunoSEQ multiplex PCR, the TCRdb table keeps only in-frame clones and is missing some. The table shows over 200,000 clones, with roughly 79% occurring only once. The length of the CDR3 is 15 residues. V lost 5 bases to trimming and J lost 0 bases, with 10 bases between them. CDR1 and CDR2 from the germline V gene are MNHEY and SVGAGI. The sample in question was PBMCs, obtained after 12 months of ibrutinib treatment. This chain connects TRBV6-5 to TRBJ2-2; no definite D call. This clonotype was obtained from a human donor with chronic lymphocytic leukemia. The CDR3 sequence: CASSPGTPNTGELFF. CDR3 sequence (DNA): TGTGCCAGCAGTCCAGGAACCCCGAACACCGGGGAGCTGTTTTTT.